The 12 T cell receptor beta chains below were found in one sample sequenced in a study of T cell repertoires in cytomegalovirus infection. The antigens these receptors bind are not known. In TCRdb, the reads were re-called with MiXCR into one record per CDR3 protein. The sample lists fewer than 1,000,000 distinct CDR3 sequences; approximately 31% were seen once. The sample here was cultured CD8+ T cells from PBMCs, taken from culture after CMV antigen stimulation. The receptors shown here come from a human donor in good health (CMV status not recorded). Some clones in this sample may be carry-over from other donors' samples.

The chain recombines TRBV12-3 or TRBV12-4 with TRBJ2-7; D possibly corresponds to TRBD2 (5 bases). This CDR3 comprises 14 residues. Trimming left V 2 bases short and J 0 bases short, with 8 bases between. The CDR3 DNA sequence: TGTGCCAGCAGTTTACTCGGGGTCTCCTACGAGCAGTACTTC. Translating it yields CASSLLGVSYEQYF.

The chain combines TRBV7-9 with TRBJ2-5; perhaps TRBD2 as D (7 bases). Looked up from germline, CDR1 is SEHNR and CDR2 is FQNEAQ (reference sequence). V lost 1 base to trimming and J lost 2 bases, with 14 bases between them. The CDR3 is 16 residues long. CDR3 in amino acids: CASSLGWRGTQETQYF. In nucleotides, the CDR3 is TGTGCCAGCAGCTTAGGCTGGCGGGGGACACAAGAGACCCAGTACTTC.

This clonotype occurred many times. The V call is TRBV12-3 or TRBV12-4, the J call TRBJ1-2; 8 bases are shared with TRBD1. This CDR3 comprises 13 residues. V lost 6 bases and J lost 4; bases outside the gene matches: 4. CDR3 in DNA: TGTGCCAGCAGCCAGGGGGCTGGCTATGGCTACACCTTC. This sequence encodes CASSQGAGYGYTF.

This chain joins TRBV29-1 and TRBJ2-7; 9 nucleotides agree with TRBD1. The V gene end was trimmed by 1 base and the J gene end by 5 bases; junction bases not matched to a gene: 3. The CDR3 is made up of 13 amino acids. Germline CDR1 SQVTM, CDR2 ANQGSEA. CDR3 sequence reads: CSVEGGQGNEQYF. The CDR3 coding sequence is TGCAGCGTTGAAGGGGGACAGGGAAACGAGCAGTACTTC.

The V call is TRBV29-1, the J call TRBJ2-1; 7 nucleotides line up with TRBD2. Trimming removed 6 bases from V and 5 bases from J; junction bases left unmatched: 13. CDR3 length: 15 residues. Looked up from germline, CDR1 is SQVTM and CDR2 is ANQGSEA. In DNA, the CDR3 is TGCAGCGTCGGGAGGACGGGGGGAATGGACAATGAGCAGTTCTTC. It yields the protein CSVGRTGGMDNEQFF.

This clonotype was seen ten or more times. The rearrangement links TRBV7-9 to TRBJ1-2, with a weak D call TRBD1 (6 bases). Germline CDR1 and CDR2: SEHNR and FQNEAQ (reference sequence). The germline V and J ends were trimmed by 3 bases and 8 bases, with 16 bases remaining between them. The CDR3 has 14 residues. The CDR3 DNA reads TGTGCCAGCAGCTTGGGGGCCCTGAGGGACGGCTACACCTTC. Translation: CASSLGALRDGYTF.

The J gene is TRBJ1-2, the V gene TRBV7-9, with D possibly being TRBD1 (5 bases). From germline, CDR1 is SEHNR and CDR2 FQNEAQ (reference sequence). V was clipped by 2 bases and J by 6 bases, with 10 bases between them. This CDR3 is 13 amino acids long. The CDR3 sequence: CASSLYSGNGYTF. In nucleotides, the CDR3 is TGTGCCAGCAGCTTATATTCAGGGAATGGCTACACCTTC.

This clonotype came up a few times. V and J are TRBV7-6 and TRBJ2-3; D is possibly TRBD1 (5 bases). V shed 7 bases and J shed 2 bases, with 13 bases lying between them. From germline, CDR1 is SGHVS and CDR2 FNYEAQ. This CDR3 comprises 14 residues. CDR3 in DNA: TGTGCCAGCAACAAAGGACACGTCACAGATACGCAGTATTTT. Its translation is CASNKGHVTDTQYF.

This clonotype was seen repeatedly, ten times or more. V is TRBV6-5 and J is TRBJ2-7; the D is unclear. Germline-derived CDR1 and CDR2 are MNHEY and SVGAGI. With 2 bases removed from V and 2 bases from J, the gap between germline ends came to 16 bases. The CDR3 consists of 16 residues. CDR3 region: CASSYRPSGSAYEQYF. The CDR3 DNA reads TGTGCCAGCAGTTACCGGCCAAGTGGATCTGCCTACGAGCAGTACTTC.

The J gene is TRBJ2-1, the V gene TRBV12-3 or TRBV12-4; TRBD2 agrees at 8 bases. The CDR3 is 16 amino acids. After removal of 7 bases from V and 0 bases from J, the junction contained 8 bases not matched to a gene. This CDR3 reads CASTPREGSSYNEQFF. CDR3 DNA: TGTGCCAGCACCCCACGGGAGGGAAGCTCCTACAATGAGCAGTTCTTC.

The chain combines TRBV6-6 with TRBJ2-2; D is unclear. This CDR3 has 18 residues. Germline assignment: CDR1 MNHNY and CDR2 SVGAGI (reference sequence). Trimming stripped 3 bases from V and 4 bases from J, with 21 bases between. The CDR3 nucleotides read TGTGCCAGCAGTTATTCGGGTGGATTAACCTCTGGCACCGGGGAGCTGTTTTTT. It codes for CASSYSGGLTSGTGELFF.

This clonotype has just a few counts. CDR3 in DNA: TGTGCCAGCAGTGAAGCGGTTCTACACAGGGGTTGGGCTAACACTGAAGCTTTCTTT. Translating gives CASSEAVLHRGWANTEAFF. The gene calls are TRBV2 and TRBJ1-1; TRBD1 agrees at 7 bases. Losses at the gene ends were 0 bases for V and 2 bases for J; bases not matched to a gene: 15. The CDR3 has 19 residues. Germline V gene data show CDR1 as SNHLY and CDR2 as FYNNEI.